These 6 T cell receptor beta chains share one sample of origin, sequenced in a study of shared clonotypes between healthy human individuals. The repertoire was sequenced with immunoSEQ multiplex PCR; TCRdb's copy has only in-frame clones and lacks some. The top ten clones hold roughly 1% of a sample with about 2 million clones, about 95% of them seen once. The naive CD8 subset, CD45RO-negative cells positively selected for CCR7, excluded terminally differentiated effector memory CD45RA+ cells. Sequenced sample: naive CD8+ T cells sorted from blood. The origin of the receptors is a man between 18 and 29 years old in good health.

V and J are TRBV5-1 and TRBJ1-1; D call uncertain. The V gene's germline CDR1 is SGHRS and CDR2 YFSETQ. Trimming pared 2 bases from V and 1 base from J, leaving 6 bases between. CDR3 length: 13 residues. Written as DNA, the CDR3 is TGCGCCAGCAGCTTCCTCTGGAACACTGAAGCTTTCTTT. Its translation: CASSFLWNTEAFF. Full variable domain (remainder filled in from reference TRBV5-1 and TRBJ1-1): KAGVTQTPRYLIKTRGQQVTLSCSPISGHRSVSWYQQTPGQGLQFLFEYFSETQRNKGNFPGRFSGRQFSNSRSEMNVSTLELGDSALYLCASSFLWNTEAFFGQGTRLTVV.

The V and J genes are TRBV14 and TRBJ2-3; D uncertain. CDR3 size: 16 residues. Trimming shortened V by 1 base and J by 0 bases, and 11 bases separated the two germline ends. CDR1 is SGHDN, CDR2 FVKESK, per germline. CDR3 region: CASSQAVFSSTDTQYF. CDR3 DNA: TGTGCCAGCAGCCAAGCGGTCTTCAGTAGCACAGATACGCAGTATTTT.

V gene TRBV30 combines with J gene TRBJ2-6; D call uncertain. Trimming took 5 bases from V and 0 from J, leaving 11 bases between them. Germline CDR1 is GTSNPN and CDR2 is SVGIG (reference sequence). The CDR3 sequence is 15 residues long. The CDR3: CAWENKYSGANVLTF. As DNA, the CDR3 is TGTGCCTGGGAAAACAAGTACTCTGGGGCCAACGTCCTGACTTTC.

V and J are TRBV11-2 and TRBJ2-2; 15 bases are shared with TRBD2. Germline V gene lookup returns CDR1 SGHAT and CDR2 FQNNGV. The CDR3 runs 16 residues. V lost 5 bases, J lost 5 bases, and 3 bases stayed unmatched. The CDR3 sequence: CASSPGLAGGTGELFF. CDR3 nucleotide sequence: TGTGCCAGCAGCCCCGGACTAGCGGGAGGGACCGGGGAGCTGTTTTTT.

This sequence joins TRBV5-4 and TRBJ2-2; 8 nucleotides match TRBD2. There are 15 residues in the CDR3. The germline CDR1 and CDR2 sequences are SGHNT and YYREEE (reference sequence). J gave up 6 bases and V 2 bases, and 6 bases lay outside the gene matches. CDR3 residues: CASSFAGLAPGELFF. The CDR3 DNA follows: TGTGCCAGCAGCTTTGCCGGACTAGCTCCCGGGGAGCTGTTTTTT. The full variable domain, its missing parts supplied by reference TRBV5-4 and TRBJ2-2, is ETGVTQSPTHLIKTRGQQVTLRCSSQSGHNTVSWYQQALGQGPQFIFQYYREEENGRGNFPPRFSGLQFPNYSSELNVNALELDDSALYLCASSFAGLAPGELFFGEGSRLTVL.

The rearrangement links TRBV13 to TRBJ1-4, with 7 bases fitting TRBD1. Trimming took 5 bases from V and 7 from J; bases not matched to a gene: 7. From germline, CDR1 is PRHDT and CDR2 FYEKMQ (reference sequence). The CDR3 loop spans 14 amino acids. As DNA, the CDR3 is TGTGCCAGCAGCCCCGGACAGGCTCCTGAAAAACTGTTTTTT. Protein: CASSPGQAPEKLFF.